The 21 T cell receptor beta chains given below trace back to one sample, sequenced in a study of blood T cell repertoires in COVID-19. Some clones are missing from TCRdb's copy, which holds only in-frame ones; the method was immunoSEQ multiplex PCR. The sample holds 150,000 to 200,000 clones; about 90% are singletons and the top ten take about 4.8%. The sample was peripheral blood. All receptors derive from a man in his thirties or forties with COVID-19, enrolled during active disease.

The chain's CDR3 is CASSQGGQGNTGELFF. CDR3 coding DNA: TGCGCCAGCAGCCAAGGGGGACAGGGGAACACCGGGGAGCTGTTTTTT. This chain joins TRBV4-3 and TRBJ2-2; the match to TRBD1 covers 9 bases. From germline, CDR1 is LGHNA and CDR2 YSLEER. V was clipped by 1 base and J by 1 base; unmatched bases: 1. This CDR3 spans 16 amino acids.

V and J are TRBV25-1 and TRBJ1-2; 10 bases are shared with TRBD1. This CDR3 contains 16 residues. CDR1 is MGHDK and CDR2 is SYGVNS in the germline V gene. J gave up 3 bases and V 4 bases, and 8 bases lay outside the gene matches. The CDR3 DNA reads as TGTGCCAGCAGTGGGAGGACAGGGGGATTTTACTATGGCTACACCTTC. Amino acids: CASSGRTGGFYYGYTF.

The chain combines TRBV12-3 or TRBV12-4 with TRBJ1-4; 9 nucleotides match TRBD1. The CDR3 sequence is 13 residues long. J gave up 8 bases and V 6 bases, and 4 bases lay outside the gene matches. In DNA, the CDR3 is TGTGCCAGCAGGACAGGGGGTGTAGAAAAACTGTTTTTT. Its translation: CASRTGGVEKLFF.

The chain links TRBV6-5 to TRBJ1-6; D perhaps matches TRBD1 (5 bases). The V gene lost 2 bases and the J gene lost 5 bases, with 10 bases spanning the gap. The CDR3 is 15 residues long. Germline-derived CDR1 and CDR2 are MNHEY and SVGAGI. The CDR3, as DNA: TGTGCCAGCAGTTACGGGGGGTCCAATAATTCACCCCTCCACTTT. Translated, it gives CASSYGGSNNSPLHF.

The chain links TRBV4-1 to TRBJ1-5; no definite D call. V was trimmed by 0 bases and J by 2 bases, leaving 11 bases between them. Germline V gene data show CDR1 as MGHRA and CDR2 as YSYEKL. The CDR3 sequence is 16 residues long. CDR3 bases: TGCGCCAGCAGCCAAGAACAGACCCATGGCAATCAGCCCCAGCATTTT. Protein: CASSQEQTHGNQPQHF.

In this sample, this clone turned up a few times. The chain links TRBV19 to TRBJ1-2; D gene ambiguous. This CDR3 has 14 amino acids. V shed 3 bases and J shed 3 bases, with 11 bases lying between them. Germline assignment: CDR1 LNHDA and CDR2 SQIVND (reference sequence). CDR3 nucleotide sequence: TGTGCCAGTAGTATGCGGTCCCGAGACTATGGCTACACCTTC. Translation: CASSMRSRDYGYTF. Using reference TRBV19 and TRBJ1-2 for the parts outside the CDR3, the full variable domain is DGGITQSPKYLFRKEGQNVTLSCEQNLNHDAMYWYRQDPGQGLRLIYYSQIVNDFQKGDIAEGYSVSREKKESFPLTVTSAQKNPTAFYLCASSMRSRDYGYTFGSGTRLTVV.

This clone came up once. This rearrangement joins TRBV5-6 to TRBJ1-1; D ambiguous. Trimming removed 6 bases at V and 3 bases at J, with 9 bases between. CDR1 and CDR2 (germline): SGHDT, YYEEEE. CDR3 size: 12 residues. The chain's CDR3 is CASNFLDTEAFF. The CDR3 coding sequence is TGTGCCAGCAACTTTCTTGACACTGAAGCTTTCTTT.

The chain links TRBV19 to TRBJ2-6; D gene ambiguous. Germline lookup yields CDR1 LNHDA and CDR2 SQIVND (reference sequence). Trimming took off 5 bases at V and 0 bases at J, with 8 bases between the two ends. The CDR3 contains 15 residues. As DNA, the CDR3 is TGTGCCAGTAGTGTCGGCGGCTCTGGGGCCAACGTCCTGACTTTC. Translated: CASSVGGSGANVLTF.

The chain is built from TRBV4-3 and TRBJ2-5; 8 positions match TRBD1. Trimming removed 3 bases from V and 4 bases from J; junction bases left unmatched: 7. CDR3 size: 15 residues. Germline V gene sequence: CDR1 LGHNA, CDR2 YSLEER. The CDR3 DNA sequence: TGCGCCAGCAGCCAGAGGACAGGGTCTGGAGAGACCCAGTACTTC. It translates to CASSQRTGSGETQYF.

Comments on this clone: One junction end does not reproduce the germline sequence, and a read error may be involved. The CDR3: CASSLGDRAQNIQYF. For the CDR3, the DNA is TGCGCCAGCAGCTTGGGGGACAGAGCCCAAAACATTCAGTACTTC. The chain recombines TRBV5-1 with TRBJ2-4; 7 nucleotides match TRBD1. CDR3 length: 15 residues. From germline, CDR1 is SGHRS and CDR2 YFSETQ.

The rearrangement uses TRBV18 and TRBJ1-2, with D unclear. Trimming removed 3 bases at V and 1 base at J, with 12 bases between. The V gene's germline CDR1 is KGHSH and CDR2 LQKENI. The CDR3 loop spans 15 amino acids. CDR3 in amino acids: CASSPSLEVNYGYTF. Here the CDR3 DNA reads TGTGCCAGCTCACCTTCCTTGGAGGTTAACTATGGCTACACCTTC.

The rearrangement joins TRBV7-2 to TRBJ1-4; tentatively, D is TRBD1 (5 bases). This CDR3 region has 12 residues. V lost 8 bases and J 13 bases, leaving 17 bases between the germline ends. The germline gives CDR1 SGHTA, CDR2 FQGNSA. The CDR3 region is CASAVGEGSLFF. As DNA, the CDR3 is TGTGCCAGCGCCGTAGGGGAGGGGTCACTGTTTTTT.

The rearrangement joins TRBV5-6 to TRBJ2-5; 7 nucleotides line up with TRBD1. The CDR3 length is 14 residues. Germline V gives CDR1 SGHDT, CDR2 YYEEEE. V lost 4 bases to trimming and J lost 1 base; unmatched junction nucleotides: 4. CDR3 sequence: CASSGRGSQETQYF. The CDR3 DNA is TGTGCCAGCAGCGGCAGGGGGTCCCAAGAGACCCAGTACTTC. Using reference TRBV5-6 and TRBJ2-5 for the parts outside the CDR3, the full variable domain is DAGVTQSPTHLIKTRGQQVTLRCSPKSGHDTVSWYQQALGQGPQFIFQYYEEEERQRGNFPDRFSGHQFPNYSSELNVNALLLGDSALYLCASSGRGSQETQYFGPGTRLLVL.

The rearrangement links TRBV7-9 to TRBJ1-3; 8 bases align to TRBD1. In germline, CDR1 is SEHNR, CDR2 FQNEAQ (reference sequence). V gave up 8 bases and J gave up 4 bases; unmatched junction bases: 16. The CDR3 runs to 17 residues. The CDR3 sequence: CASPMGQDYNAGNTIYF. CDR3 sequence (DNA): TGTGCCAGCCCAATGGGACAGGACTACAACGCGGGAAACACCATATATTTT.

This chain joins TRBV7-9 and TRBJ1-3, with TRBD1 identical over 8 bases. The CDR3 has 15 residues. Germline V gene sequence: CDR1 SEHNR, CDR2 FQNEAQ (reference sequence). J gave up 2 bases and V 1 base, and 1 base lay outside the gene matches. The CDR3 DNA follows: TGTGCCAGCAGCTTAGGGACAGGGACTGGAAACACCATATATTTT. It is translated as CASSLGTGTGNTIYF.

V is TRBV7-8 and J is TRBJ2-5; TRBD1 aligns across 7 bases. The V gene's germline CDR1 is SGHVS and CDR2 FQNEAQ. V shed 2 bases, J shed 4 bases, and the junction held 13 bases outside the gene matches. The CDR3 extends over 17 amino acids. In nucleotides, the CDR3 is TGTGCCAGCAGCTTACGGATTGCCGGGACAGCCTTAGAGACCCAGTACTTC. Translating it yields CASSLRIAGTALETQYF.

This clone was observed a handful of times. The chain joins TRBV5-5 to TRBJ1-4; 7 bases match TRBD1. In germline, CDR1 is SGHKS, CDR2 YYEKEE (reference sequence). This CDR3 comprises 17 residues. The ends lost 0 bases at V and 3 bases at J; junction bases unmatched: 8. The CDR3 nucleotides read TGTGCCAGCAGCTTGGCCCGCTCAGGGGGTTCTAATGAAAAACTGTTTTTT. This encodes CASSLARSGGSNEKLFF.

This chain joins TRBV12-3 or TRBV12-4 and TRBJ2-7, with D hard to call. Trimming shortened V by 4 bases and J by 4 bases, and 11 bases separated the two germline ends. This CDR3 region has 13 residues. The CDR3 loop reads CASSSSVFYEQYF. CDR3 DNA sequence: TGTGCCAGCAGTTCCTCGGTATTTTACGAGCAGTACTTC.

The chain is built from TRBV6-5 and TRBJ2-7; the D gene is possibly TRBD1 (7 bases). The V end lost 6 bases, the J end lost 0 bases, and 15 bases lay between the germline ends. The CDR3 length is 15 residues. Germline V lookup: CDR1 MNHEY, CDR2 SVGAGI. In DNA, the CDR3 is TGTGCCAGCAGAATGACAGGGAGGAGCTCCTACGAGCAGTACTTC. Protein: CASRMTGRSSYEQYF.

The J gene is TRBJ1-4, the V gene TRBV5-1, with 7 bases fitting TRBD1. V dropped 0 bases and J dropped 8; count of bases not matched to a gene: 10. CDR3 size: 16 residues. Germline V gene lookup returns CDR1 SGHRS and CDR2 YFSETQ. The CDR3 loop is CASSLDPTGMDEKLFF. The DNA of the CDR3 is TGCGCCAGCAGCTTGGACCCGACAGGGATGGACGAAAAACTGTTTTTT. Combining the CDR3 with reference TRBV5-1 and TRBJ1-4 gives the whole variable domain KAGVTQTPRYLIKTRGQQVTLSCSPISGHRSVSWYQQTPGQGLQFLFEYFSETQRNKGNFPGRFSGRQFSNSRSEMNVSTLELGDSALYLCASSLDPTGMDEKLFFGSGTQLSVL.

CDR3 sequence: CASSPLQGSNSPLHF. Here the CDR3 DNA reads TGTGCCAGCTCACCGTTACAGGGATCGAATTCACCCCTCCACTTT. The chain employs TRBV18 and TRBJ1-6, with D possibly matching TRBD1 (6 bases). Trimming pared 3 bases from V and 7 bases from J, leaving 13 bases between. The CDR3 length is 15 residues. The germline CDR1 and CDR2 sequences are KGHSH and LQKENI.